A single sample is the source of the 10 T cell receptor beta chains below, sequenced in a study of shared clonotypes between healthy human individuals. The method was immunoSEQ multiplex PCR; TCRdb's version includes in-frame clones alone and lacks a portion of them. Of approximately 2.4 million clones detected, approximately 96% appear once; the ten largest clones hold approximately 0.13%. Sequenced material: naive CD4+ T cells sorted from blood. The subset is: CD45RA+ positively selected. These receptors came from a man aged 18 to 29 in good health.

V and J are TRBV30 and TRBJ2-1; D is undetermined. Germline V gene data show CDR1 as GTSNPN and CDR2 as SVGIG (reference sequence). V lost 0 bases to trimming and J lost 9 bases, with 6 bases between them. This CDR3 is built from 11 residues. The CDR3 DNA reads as TGTGCCTGGAGTGTCGTAGTTGAGCAGTTCTTC. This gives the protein CAWSVVVEQFF.

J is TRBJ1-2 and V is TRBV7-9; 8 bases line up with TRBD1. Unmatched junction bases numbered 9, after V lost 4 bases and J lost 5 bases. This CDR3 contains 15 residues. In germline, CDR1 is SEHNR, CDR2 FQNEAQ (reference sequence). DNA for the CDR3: TGTGCCAGCAGCTCTCCGACAGGGGTGGGATATGGCTACACCTTC. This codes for CASSSPTGVGYGYTF.

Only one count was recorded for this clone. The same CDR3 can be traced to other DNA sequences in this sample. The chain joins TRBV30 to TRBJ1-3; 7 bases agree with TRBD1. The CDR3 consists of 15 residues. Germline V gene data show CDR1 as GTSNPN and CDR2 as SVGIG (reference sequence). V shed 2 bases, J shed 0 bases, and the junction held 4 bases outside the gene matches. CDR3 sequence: CAWSRTGRSGNTIYF. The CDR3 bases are TGTGCCTGGAGTCGGACAGGCCGCTCTGGAAACACCATATATTTT.

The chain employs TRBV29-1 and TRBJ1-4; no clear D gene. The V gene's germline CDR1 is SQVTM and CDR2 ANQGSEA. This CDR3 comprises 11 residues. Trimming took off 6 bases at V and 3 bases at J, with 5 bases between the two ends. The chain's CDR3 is CSVRSNEKLFF. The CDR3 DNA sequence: TGCAGCGTCCGATCTAATGAAAAACTGTTTTTT.

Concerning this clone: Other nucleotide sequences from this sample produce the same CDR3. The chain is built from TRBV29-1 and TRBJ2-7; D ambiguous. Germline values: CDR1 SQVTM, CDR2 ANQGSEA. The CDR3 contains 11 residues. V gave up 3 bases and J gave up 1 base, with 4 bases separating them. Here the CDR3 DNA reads TGCAGCGTTGAGGAGTCCTACGAGCAGTACTTC. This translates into CSVEESYEQYF.

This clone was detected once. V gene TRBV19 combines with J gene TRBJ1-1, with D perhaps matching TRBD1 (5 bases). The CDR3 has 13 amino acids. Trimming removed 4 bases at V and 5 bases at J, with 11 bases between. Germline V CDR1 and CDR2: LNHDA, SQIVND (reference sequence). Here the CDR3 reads CASSTTGETEAFF. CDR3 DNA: TGTGCCAGTAGTACCACGGGGGAGACTGAAGCTTTCTTT. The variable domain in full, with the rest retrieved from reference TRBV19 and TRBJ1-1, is DGGITQSPKYLFRKEGQNVTLSCEQNLNHDAMYWYRQDPGQGLRLIYYSQIVNDFQKGDIAEGYSVSREKKESFPLTVTSAQKNPTAFYLCASSTTGETEAFFGQGTRLTVV.

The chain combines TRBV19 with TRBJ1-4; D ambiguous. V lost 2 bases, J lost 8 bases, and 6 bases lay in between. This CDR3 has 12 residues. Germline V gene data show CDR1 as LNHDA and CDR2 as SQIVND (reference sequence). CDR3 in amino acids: CASSISREKLFF. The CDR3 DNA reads TGTGCCAGTAGTATATCTCGGGAAAAACTGTTTTTT. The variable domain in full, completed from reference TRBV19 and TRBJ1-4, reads DGGITQSPKYLFRKEGQNVTLSCEQNLNHDAMYWYRQDPGQGLRLIYYSQIVNDFQKGDIAEGYSVSREKKESFPLTVTSAQKNPTAFYLCASSISREKLFFGSGTQLSVL.

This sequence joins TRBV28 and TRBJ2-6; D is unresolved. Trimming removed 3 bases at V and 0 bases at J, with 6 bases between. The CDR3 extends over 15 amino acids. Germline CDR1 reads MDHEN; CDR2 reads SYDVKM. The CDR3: CASSFRASGANVLTF. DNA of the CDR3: TGTGCCAGCAGTTTTCGGGCCTCTGGGGCCAACGTCCTGACTTTC.

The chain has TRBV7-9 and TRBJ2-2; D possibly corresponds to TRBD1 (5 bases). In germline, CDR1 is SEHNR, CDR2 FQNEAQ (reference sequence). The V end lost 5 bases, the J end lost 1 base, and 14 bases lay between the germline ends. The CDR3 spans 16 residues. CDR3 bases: TGTGCCAGCAGCCCCCCAGGGCCAGGGAACACCGGGGAGCTGTTTTTT. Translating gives CASSPPGPGNTGELFF.

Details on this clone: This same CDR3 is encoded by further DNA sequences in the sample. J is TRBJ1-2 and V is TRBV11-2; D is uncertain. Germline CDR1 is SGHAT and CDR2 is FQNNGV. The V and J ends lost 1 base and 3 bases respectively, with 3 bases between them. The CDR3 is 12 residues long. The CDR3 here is CASSLAYYGYTF. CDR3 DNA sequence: TGTGCCAGCAGCTTAGCTTACTATGGCTACACCTTC.